The 30 T cell receptor beta chains given below trace back to one sample, sequenced in a study of read filtering for tumor transcriptome and immune sequencing. The library was built from approximately 400 ng RNA with molecular barcoded adaptors for alpha/delta and beta/gamma chains. Each CDR3 protein is one row after TCRdb ran MiXCR on the reads. The sample contains under 35,000 distinct CDR3 sequences, around 18% of which appear only once. Sequences were obtained from a population of CD138-negative cells sorted from bone marrow. These receptors were obtained from a donor over 35 with multiple myeloma.

This clonotype was counted at least ten times. The CDR3 here is CAIKREVSGANVLTF. The CDR3 DNA reads as TGTGCCATCAAAAGGGAGGTCTCTGGGGCCAACGTCCTGACTTTC. The chain joins TRBV10-3 to TRBJ2-6; the D gene is possibly TRBD2 (6 bases). The CDR3 covers 15 residues. The germline V and J ends were trimmed by 7 bases and 0 bases, with 10 bases remaining between them. CDR1 and CDR2 from the germline V gene are ENHRY and SYGVKD.

This clonotype was counted at least ten times. The rearrangement links TRBV12-3 or TRBV12-4 to TRBJ2-5; 8 bases line up with TRBD2. V was clipped by 4 bases and J by 3 bases; unmatched bases: 4. The CDR3 extends over 14 amino acids. The CDR3 reads CASSSGLGKETQYF. CDR3 coding DNA: TGTGCCAGCAGTTCGGGACTAGGGAAAGAGACCCAGTACTTC.

A word on this clonotype: Without the conserved terminal phenylalanine or tryptophan, this CDR3 likely stems from a read error. Here the CDR3 DNA reads TGTGCCAGCATCTTTAGCGGGAGGGCCCCCACCCAGTACCTC. Protein product: CASIFSGRAPTQYL. The V gene is TRBV12-3 or TRBV12-4, the J gene TRBJ2-5; 11 nucleotides align to TRBD2. CDR3 size: 14 residues. V shed 7 bases and J 8 bases; nucleotides not matched to a gene: 9.

This clonotype was recorded at least ten times. J is TRBJ2-2 and V is TRBV7-2; TRBD2 matches at 7 bases. Losses at the gene ends were 6 bases for V and 2 bases for J; bases not matched to a gene: 3. The CDR3 totals 14 residues. CDR1 SGHTA and CDR2 FQGNSA come from the germline V gene. The CDR3 DNA reads as TGTGCCAGCAGAGCGGGACTTAACACCGGGGAGCTGTTTTTT. Translated: CASRAGLNTGELFF.

This clonotype came up many times. The chain employs TRBV15 and TRBJ2-1; 11 positions match TRBD2. The V and J ends lost 3 bases and 7 bases, in that order; junction bases with no gene match: 8. The CDR3 has 16 residues. Germline CDR1 reads LNHNV; CDR2 reads YYDKDF (reference sequence). Written as DNA, the CDR3 is TGTGCCACCAGCAGTCGGACTAGCGGGTTGAAGAATGAGCAGTTCTTC. Translated, it gives CATSSRTSGLKNEQFF.

This clonotype was seen just once. Just one base apart from a much larger clone, this may be a read error. The chain uses TRBV5-1 and TRBJ2-5; D is unclear. The CDR3 has 11 amino acids. Germline values: CDR1 SGHRS, CDR2 YFSETQ. Trimming removed 1 base at V and 9 bases at J, with 7 bases between. CDR3 nucleotides: TGCGCCAGCAGCTTGTTGCAGGCCCAGTACTTC. Translated, it gives CASSLLQAQYF.

This clonotype was observed at least ten times. The V call is TRBV19, the J call TRBJ1-1; D ambiguous. Germline V CDR1 and CDR2: LNHDA, SQIVND (reference sequence). The V gene lost 4 bases and the J gene lost 1 base, with 10 bases spanning the gap. This CDR3 region has 14 residues. The CDR3 coding sequence is TGTGCCAGTAGTACCATGTGGGGGAACACTGAAGCTTTCTTT. Protein sequence: CASSTMWGNTEAFF.

The table lists this clonotype with a few counts. A much larger clone sits a single nucleotide away, making a read error possible. Since the CDR3 does not end with the conserved phenylalanine or tryptophan, this likely comes from a read error. The V gene is TRBV7-8, the J gene TRBJ2-1, with 14 bases lining up with TRBD2. The CDR3 contains 17 residues. Germline V lookup: CDR1 SGHVS, CDR2 FQNEAQ. With 1 base clipped from V and 2 bases from J, the junction kept 1 base outside the gene matches. The CDR3 sequence is CASSLGLAGGAYNEQFL. The CDR3 DNA reads as TGTGCCAGCAGCTTAGGACTAGCGGGAGGGGCCTACAATGAGCAGTTCCTC.

Ten or more counts support this clonotype. The V and J genes are TRBV5-1 and TRBJ1-1; 8 nucleotides match TRBD1. The CDR3 loop spans 14 amino acids. V lost 7 bases and J lost 7; bases outside the gene matches: 12. CDR1 and CDR2 (germline): SGHRS, YFSETQ. CDR3 residues: CASYLDPGGSEAFF. The CDR3 DNA reads as TGCGCCAGCTATCTCGACCCAGGGGGCAGTGAAGCTTTCTTT.

This clonotype was detected many times. V usage is TRBV28 and J usage is TRBJ1-1; D is unresolved. Germline V CDR1 and CDR2: MDHEN, SYDVKM. With 5 bases removed from V and 5 bases from J, the gap between germline ends came to 12 bases. The CDR3 runs 13 residues. The CDR3 protein is CASSLQYLTEAFF. CDR3 in DNA: TGTGCCAGCAGTCTTCAGTATCTGACTGAAGCTTTCTTT.

This clonotype was found many times. The chain is built from TRBV27 and TRBJ1-5; D is unclear. The germline gives CDR1 MNHEY, CDR2 SMNVEV (reference sequence). Between the trimmed V and J ends, which lost 2 bases and 2 bases, there was a span of 4 bases. The CDR3 is 13 amino acids. This CDR3 reads CASSLQRNQPQHF. DNA of the CDR3: TGTGCCAGCAGTTTACAGCGCAATCAGCCCCAGCATTTT.

In its sample, this clonotype was seen many times. The chain couples TRBV20-1 to TRBJ1-1; 7 positions agree with TRBD1. This CDR3 is built from 15 residues. The V gene end was trimmed by 0 bases and the J gene end by 6 bases; junction bases not matched to a gene: 10. CDR1 DFQATT and CDR2 SNEGSKA come from the germline V gene (reference sequence). CDR3 amino acids: CSARDRGDLKSEAFF. The CDR3 DNA reads TGCAGTGCTAGAGACAGGGGGGACTTGAAGTCTGAAGCTTTCTTT.

The sample holds many counts of this clonotype. The rearrangement links TRBV6-5 to TRBJ2-1; D not resolved. V shed 6 bases and J shed 8 bases, with 11 bases lying between them. The CDR3 is 12 amino acids. CDR1 is MNHEY and CDR2 is SVGAGI in the germline V gene. CDR3 coding DNA: TGTGCCAGCAGCCTGGGGAACGATGAGCAGTTCTTC. This translates into CASSLGNDEQFF.

This clonotype was seen only a few times. This sequence joins TRBV29-1 and TRBJ2-2; D possibly corresponds to TRBD1 (5 bases). The CDR3 spans 14 residues. Trimming removed 5 bases from V and 0 bases from J, with 10 bases in between. The germline gives CDR1 SQVTM, CDR2 ANQGSEA. CDR3 sequence reads: CSVPWGANTGELFF. CDR3 DNA sequence: TGCAGCGTTCCCTGGGGCGCGAACACCGGGGAGCTGTTTTTT.

This clonotype came up many times. The rearrangement uses TRBV12-3 or TRBV12-4 and TRBJ2-1; TRBD2 matches at 9 bases. Unmatched junction bases numbered 5, after V lost 5 bases and J lost 9 bases. The CDR3 is 13 amino acids. For the CDR3, the DNA is TGTGCCAGCAGTCAGACTAGCGGAACTGAGCAGTTCTTC. This translates into CASSQTSGTEQFF.

The chain carries TRBV28 and TRBJ2-5, with D unresolved. The CDR3 is 16 residues long. Germline V lookup: CDR1 MDHEN, CDR2 SYDVKM. The V and J ends lost 4 bases and 5 bases respectively, with 20 bases between them. Here the CDR3 reads CASSSYREQVVETQYF. DNA of the CDR3: TGTGCCAGCAGTTCCTACCGCGAGCAGGTGGTGGAGACCCAGTACTTC.

This clonotype was detected ten times or more. The chain joins TRBV5-1 to TRBJ2-1; a possible D gene is TRBD1 (6 bases). V dropped 3 bases and J dropped 4 bases, with 11 bases sitting between them. Germline V gene lookup returns CDR1 SGHRS and CDR2 YFSETQ. There are 14 residues in the CDR3. The CDR3 coding sequence is TGCGCCAGCAGCTGGGACAACCCATACAATGAGCAGTTCTTC. Its translation is CASSWDNPYNEQFF. Filled out from reference TRBV5-1 and TRBJ2-1, the complete variable domain reads KAGVTQTPRYLIKTRGQQVTLSCSPISGHRSVSWYQQTPGQGLQFLFEYFSETQRNKGNFPGRFSGRQFSNSRSEMNVSTLELGDSALYLCASSWDNPYNEQFFGPGTRLTVL.

Judged by abundance, this clonotype is medium-sized (0.01 to 0.1%). The V and J genes are TRBV28 and TRBJ2-7; 10 positions match TRBD2. The germline gives CDR1 MDHEN, CDR2 SYDVKM. CDR3 length equals 16 residues. V lost 5 bases, J lost 5 bases, and 12 bases stayed unmatched. The CDR3, as DNA: TGTGCCAGCAGTACACCCAGCGGGAGGGCCGGGAACGAGCAGTACTTC. Translation: CASSTPSGRAGNEQYF.

There are many counts of this clonotype. The rearrangement uses TRBV11-2 and TRBJ2-1; the match to TRBD2 covers 7 bases. Unmatched junction bases numbered 5, after V lost 3 bases and J lost 3 bases. CDR1 and CDR2 from the germline V gene are SGHAT and FQNNGV. This CDR3 comprises 15 residues. CDR3: CASSFGGGFYNEQFF. CDR3 nucleotide sequence: TGTGCCAGCAGCTTTGGCGGGGGTTTCTACAATGAGCAGTTCTTC.

This clonotype showed up many times. V gene TRBV6-2 or TRBV6-3 combines with J gene TRBJ2-7, with 14 nucleotides matching TRBD2. This CDR3 region has 16 residues. With V trimmed by 2 bases and J by 2 bases, 2 bases remained unmatched. Germline V gene data show CDR1 as MNHEY and CDR2 as SVGEGT. CDR3 sequence reads: CASSYRTSGGTYEQYF. For the CDR3, the DNA is TGTGCCAGCAGTTACCGGACTAGCGGGGGGACCTACGAGCAGTACTTC.

The sample holds many counts of this clonotype. The rearrangement uses TRBV20-1 and TRBJ2-4; the D gene is possibly TRBD1 (6 bases). This CDR3 is built from 13 residues. CDR1 is DFQATT, CDR2 SNEGSKA, per germline (reference sequence). Between the trimmed V and J ends, which lost 0 bases and 8 bases, there was a span of 11 bases. In nucleotides, the CDR3 is TGCAGTGCTAGAGATCAGGGGCCGGACATTCAGTACTTC. Translation: CSARDQGPDIQYF.

Of note for this clonotype: One end of the junction fails to match germline, which may point to a read error. The chain's CDR3 is CAGSAQLADTQYF. The CDR3 DNA follows: TGTGCCGGCAGCGCACAGCTTGCAGATACGCAGTATTTT. V usage is TRBV7-9 and J usage is TRBJ2-3; D not certain. The CDR3 runs 13 residues. Germline loops: CDR1 SEHNR, CDR2 FQNEAQ (reference sequence).

In this sample, this clonotype turned up many times. The genes are TRBV7-3 and TRBJ2-5; tentative D call: TRBD1 (5 bases). Germline V gives CDR1 SGHTA, CDR2 FQGTGA. The CDR3 covers 14 residues. V was cut by 5 bases and J by 5 bases, with 15 bases left in between. The CDR3 nucleotides are TGTGCCAGCAGCCCCATGGCAGGGTCCGAGACCCAGTACTTC. Translating it yields CASSPMAGSETQYF. Together with reference TRBV7-3 and TRBJ2-5, the CDR3 gives the full variable domain: GAGVSQTPSNKVTEKGKYVELRCDPISGHTALYWYRQSLGQGPEFLIYFQGTGAADDSGLPNDRFFAVRPEGSVSTLKIQRTERGDSAVYLCASSPMAGSETQYFGPGTRLLVL.

This clonotype was counted many times. The V and J genes are TRBV30 and TRBJ1-1, with D possibly matching TRBD1 (5 bases). The germline V gene has CDR1 GTSNPN and CDR2 SVGIG (reference sequence). This CDR3 has 14 residues. Trimming cost V 0 bases and J 5 bases, with 13 bases left between them. The CDR3 sequence: CAWSVRGSRTEAFF. CDR3 in DNA: TGTGCCTGGAGTGTACGGGGGAGCAGGACTGAAGCTTTCTTT. Combining the CDR3 with reference TRBV30 and TRBJ1-1 gives the whole variable domain SQTIHQWPATLVQPVGSPLSLECTVEGTSNPNLYWYRQAAGRGLQLLFYSVGIGQISSEVPQNLSASRPQDRQFILSSKKLLLSDSGFYLCAWSVRGSRTEAFFGQGTRLTVV.

Concerning this clonotype: The junction shows a germline mismatch at one end, possibly a read error. The chain carries TRBV12-3 or TRBV12-4 and TRBJ1-1; the match to TRBD1 covers 7 bases. This CDR3 region has 14 residues. CDR3 sequence reads: CPSRKTGLNTEAFF. DNA for the CDR3: TGTCCCAGCAGAAAGACAGGGTTGAACACTGAAGCCTTCTTT.

The chain uses TRBV20-1 and TRBJ2-1; 16 nucleotides agree with TRBD2. The CDR3 has 17 residues. Germline CDR1 is DFQATT and CDR2 is SNEGSKA (reference sequence). The J segment lost 2 bases and the V segment lost 4 bases, leaving 5 bases of the junction unmatched. DNA for the CDR3: TGCAGTGCTATAACCGGGACTAGCGGGGGGGCCTACAATGAGCAGTTCTTC. Its protein is CSAITGTSGGAYNEQFF.

This clonotype was counted many times. V and J are TRBV19 and TRBJ2-5, with TRBD1 as a possible D gene (5 bases). Germline V gene sequence: CDR1 LNHDA, CDR2 SQIVND (reference sequence). V gave up 3 bases and J gave up 5 bases, with 13 bases separating them. The CDR3 is made up of 14 amino acids. CDR3: CASSIPRQRETQYF. The CDR3 nucleotides are TGTGCCAGTAGTATCCCCCGACAGAGGGAGACCCAGTACTTC.

The rearrangement links TRBV28 to TRBJ2-3, with D possibly being TRBD1 or TRBD2 (5 bases each). V lost 2 bases and J 14 bases, leaving 17 bases between the germline ends. Germline values: CDR1 MDHEN, CDR2 SYDVKM. This CDR3 contains 13 residues. The CDR3 DNA is TGTGCCAGCAGTTTAAGGGGCAGTAGGGGACCGTATTTT. This sequence encodes CASSLRGSRGPYF.

The V and J genes are TRBV12-3 or TRBV12-4 and TRBJ2-1; no clear D gene. Trimming stripped 3 bases from V and 0 bases from J, with 9 bases between. CDR3 size: 15 residues. The CDR3 loop is CASSFILRSYNEQFF. The CDR3, as DNA: TGTGCCAGCAGTTTCATTCTGCGCTCCTACAATGAGCAGTTCTTC.

This chain uses TRBV20-1 with TRBJ2-5; possible D gene TRBD1, 6 bases. There are 12 residues in the CDR3. The V end lost 5 bases, the J end lost 5 bases, and 12 bases lay between the germline ends. CDR1 is DFQATT and CDR2 is SNEGSKA in the germline V gene (reference sequence). The CDR3 spells CSAWTVGETQYF. The DNA of the CDR3 is TGCAGTGCTTGGACAGTCGGGGAGACCCAGTACTTC.